Presented here are 3 T cell receptor beta chains from one specimen sequenced in a study of blood T cell repertoires in COVID-19. The repertoire was sequenced with immunoSEQ multiplex PCR; TCRdb's copy has only in-frame clones and lacks some. Seen here are around 200,000 clones, approximately 90% observed once, and the top ten hold 1.2%. The source material was PBMCs or T cells enriched from blood (not recorded which). These receptors originate from a young man who had recovered from COVID-19.

This rearrangement joins TRBV5-8 to TRBJ1-1; D may be TRBD1 (6 bases). CDR3 length: 12 amino acids. Germline V gene sequence: CDR1 SGHTS, CDR2 YDEGEE. V was trimmed by 3 bases and J by 7 bases, leaving 10 bases between them. As DNA, the CDR3 is TGTGCCAGCAGCTCCGGACAGTATGAAGCTTTCTTT. Protein: CASSSGQYEAFF.

The V call is TRBV6-2 or TRBV6-3, the J call TRBJ2-5; D unresolved. The CDR3 runs to 14 residues. The ends were cut back, 3 bases at V and 0 bases at J, with 8 bases in the middle. The germline CDR1 and CDR2 sequences are MNHEY and SVGEGT. CDR3 bases: TGTGCCAGCAGTTATACAGAGTACCAAGAGACCCAGTACTTC. This encodes CASSYTEYQETQYF.

The V and J genes are TRBV9 and TRBJ2-1; D gene uncertain. This CDR3 has 13 amino acids. From germline, CDR1 is SGDLS and CDR2 YYNGEE. Trimming cost V 4 bases and J 4 bases, with 9 bases left between them. DNA for the CDR3: TGTGCCAGCAGCACTCCTAGATACAATGAGCAGTTCTTC. This translates into CASSTPRYNEQFF.